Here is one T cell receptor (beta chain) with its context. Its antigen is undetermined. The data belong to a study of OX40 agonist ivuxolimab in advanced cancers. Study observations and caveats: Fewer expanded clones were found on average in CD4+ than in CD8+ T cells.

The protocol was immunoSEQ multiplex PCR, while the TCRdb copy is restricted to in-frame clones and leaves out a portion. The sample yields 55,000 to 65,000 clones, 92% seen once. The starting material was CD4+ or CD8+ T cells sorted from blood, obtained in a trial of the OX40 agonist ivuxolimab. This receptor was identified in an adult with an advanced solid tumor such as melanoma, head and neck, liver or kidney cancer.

Here the CDR3 DNA reads TGTGCCAGCAGCTTAGGCGGGTCCTCGTATAGCAATCAGCCCCAGCATTTT. Residues: CASSLGGSSYSNQPQHF. The chain couples TRBV13 to TRBJ1-5; no reliable D call. The length of the CDR3 is 17 residues. Trimming took off 0 bases at V and 0 bases at J, with 12 bases between the two ends. Per the germline V gene, CDR1 is PRHDT and CDR2 is FYEKMQ (reference sequence). The full variable domain, completed using reference TRBV13 and TRBJ1-5, is AAGVIQSPRHLIKEKRETATLKCYPIPRHDTVYWYQQGPGQDPQFLISFYEKMQSDKGSIPDRFSAQQFSDYHSELNMSSLELGDSALYFCASSLGGSSYSNQPQHFGDGTRLSIL.